Below are 13 T cell receptor beta chains sequenced from a single sample in a study of cytomegalovirus exposure and HLA in healthy donors. PCR was performed using 60 Vbeta and 13 Jbeta primers. The protocol was immunoSEQ multiplex PCR, while the TCRdb copy is restricted to in-frame clones and leaves out a portion. The sample includes around 180,000 clones, around 68% of them seen just once. The sample consisted of PBMCs. These receptors all come from a girl aged 5 to 17 in good health and CMV-seronegative.

The chain is built from TRBV6-5 and TRBJ2-5; D gene ambiguous. The last part of the DNA fits TRBJ2-7 better; the J call may be wrong. The CDR3 is made up of 16 amino acids. Germline CDR1 and CDR2: MNHEY and SVGAGI. CDR3 amino acids: CASSYSRSTSSYEQYF. CDR3 nucleotide sequence: TGTGCCAGCAGTTACTCGAGGTCCACCTCGTCCTACGAGCAGTACTTC.

This clone was observed a handful of times. The CDR3 spells CASGLSRDYQTQYF. CDR3 coding DNA: TGTGCTAGTGGTTTGTCCCGGGACTATCAGACCCAGTACTTC. The chain links TRBV12-5 to TRBJ2-5; 7 bases match TRBD2. The CDR3 runs to 14 residues. Germline-derived CDR1 and CDR2 are LGHNT and FRNRAP. The trim removed 2 bases at V and 6 bases at J, leaving 6 bases unmatched.

This chain joins TRBV7-9 and TRBJ1-1; weak D call: TRBD1 (6 bases). The V end was cut by 5 bases, the J end by 8 bases, with 18 bases between. The CDR3 spans 14 residues. From germline, CDR1 is SEHNR and CDR2 FQNEAQ (reference sequence). The CDR3 region has the DNA TGTGCCAGCAGCCCACTACTGACAGGATTGGAAGCTTTCTTT. Encoded protein: CASSPLLTGLEAFF.

The chain combines TRBV2 with TRBJ1-5; 10 bases fit TRBD1. The V gene end was trimmed by 4 bases and the J gene end by 5 bases; junction bases not matched to a gene: 11. CDR3 length equals 17 residues. Per germline, CDR1 SNHLY and CDR2 FYNNEI. CDR3 region: CASSGQGASRGDQPQHF. CDR3 coding DNA: TGTGCCAGCAGTGGACAGGGGGCTTCACGTGGGGATCAGCCCCAGCATTTT. The full variable domain, completed using reference TRBV2 and TRBJ1-5, is EPEVTQTPSHQVTQMGQEVILRCVPISNHLYFYWYRQILGQKVEFLVSFYNNEISEKSEIFDDQFSVERPDGSNFTLKIRSTKLEDSAMYFCASSGQGASRGDQPQHFGDGTRLSIL.

The V call is TRBV5-4, the J call TRBJ2-7; 8 bases fit TRBD1. Trimming took 2 bases from V and 7 from J; bases not matched to a gene: 11. This CDR3 has 15 residues. Germline V gene lookup returns CDR1 SGHNT and CDR2 YYREEE (reference sequence). This chain's CDR3 is CASSFETGASWEQYF. The CDR3 nucleotides are TGTGCCAGCAGCTTTGAGACAGGGGCCTCATGGGAGCAGTACTTC. Supplemented by reference TRBV5-4 and TRBJ2-7, the full variable domain reads ETGVTQSPTHLIKTRGQQVTLRCSSQSGHNTVSWYQQALGQGPQFIFQYYREEENGRGNFPPRFSGLQFPNYSSELNVNALELDDSALYLCASSFETGASWEQYFGPGTRLTVT.

The chain carries TRBV6-1 and TRBJ1-6; 9 bases align to TRBD1. The germline V gene encodes CDR1 MNHNS and CDR2 SASEGT. The trim removed 3 bases at V and 7 bases at J, leaving 4 bases unmatched. The CDR3 has 15 amino acids. The CDR3 bases are TGTGCCAGCAGTGACCGGACAGGGGAGAATTCACCCCTCCACTTT. It is translated as CASSDRTGENSPLHF.

The V gene is TRBV19, the J gene TRBJ1-2; 10 bases line up with TRBD1. Trimming at V came to 4 bases and at J to 4 bases, leaving 3 bases not matched to a gene. Germline V lookup: CDR1 LNHDA, CDR2 SQIVND (reference sequence). The CDR3 length is 14 residues. DNA of the CDR3: TGTGCCAGTAGTAGGACAGGGGGAATCTATGGCTACACCTTC. Translating it yields CASSRTGGIYGYTF.

The gene calls are TRBV4-1 and TRBJ1-1; D is unclear. This CDR3 contains 13 residues. V was shortened by 4 bases and J by 5 bases, with 11 bases between the two germline ends. The germline V gene has CDR1 MGHRA and CDR2 YSYEKL. The CDR3 sequence: CASSLRGGTEAFF. The CDR3 DNA follows: TGCGCCAGCAGCCTAAGAGGTGGGACTGAAGCTTTCTTT.

This clone is a singleton in its sample. The chain couples TRBV9 to TRBJ2-3; the match to TRBD1 covers 10 bases. From germline, CDR1 is SGDLS and CDR2 YYNGEE. The J segment lost 2 bases and the V segment lost 4 bases, leaving 16 bases of the junction unmatched. This CDR3 has 19 amino acids. The CDR3: CASSYNQRDRGLLTDTQYF. The CDR3 DNA follows: TGTGCCAGCAGCTACAACCAACGGGACAGGGGACTTCTCACAGATACGCAGTATTTT.

The chain uses TRBV7-3 and TRBJ2-7; TRBD1 agrees at 11 bases. CDR1 is SGHTA, CDR2 FQGTGA, per germline. The V segment lost 4 bases and the J segment 7 bases; nucleotides outside the gene matches: 6. The CDR3 is 14 amino acids. This chain's CDR3 is CASSSGTGGSEQYF. The CDR3 bases are TGTGCCAGCAGCTCCGGGACAGGGGGATCGGAGCAGTACTTC.

The V call is TRBV18, the J call TRBJ2-1; D ambiguous. The CDR3 length is 11 residues. V lost 3 bases, J lost 8 bases, and 5 bases lay in between. Germline-derived CDR1 and CDR2 are KGHSH and LQKENI. Written as DNA, the CDR3 is TGTGCCAGCTCACCTAAATATGAGCAGTTCTTC. Translating gives CASSPKYEQFF.

The rearrangement joins TRBV7-9 to TRBJ2-7, with 8 bases aligning to TRBD2. Germline V gene lookup returns CDR1 SEHNR and CDR2 FQNEAQ (reference sequence). V was pared by 2 bases and J by 5 bases, with 8 bases of the junction left unmatched. This CDR3 is 15 amino acids long. The CDR3 DNA sequence: TGTGCCAGCAGCTTATCTGCGGGGGGTTTCCACGAGCAGTACTTC. Translated: CASSLSAGGFHEQYF.

The V and J genes are TRBV6-5 and TRBJ2-7; maybe TRBD2 (5 bases). Germline V gene sequence: CDR1 MNHEY, CDR2 SVGAGI. The CDR3 has 14 residues. The V and J ends lost 2 bases and 0 bases respectively, with 8 bases between them. In DNA, the CDR3 is TGTGCCAGCAGTTACCAGCGGAGCTCCTACGAGCAGTACTTC. Its translation: CASSYQRSSYEQYF.